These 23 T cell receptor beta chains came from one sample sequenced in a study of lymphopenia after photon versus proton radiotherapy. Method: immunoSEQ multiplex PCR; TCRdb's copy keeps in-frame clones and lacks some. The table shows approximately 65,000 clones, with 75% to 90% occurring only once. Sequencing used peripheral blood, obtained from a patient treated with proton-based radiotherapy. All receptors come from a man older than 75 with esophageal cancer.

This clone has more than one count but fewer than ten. In DNA, the CDR3 is TGTGCCAGCAGTGATATCCTTCTTAACTATGGCTACACCTTC. Protein product: CASSDILLNYGYTF. V is TRBV6-1 and J is TRBJ1-2; D remains ambiguous. Germline-derived CDR1 and CDR2 are MNHNS and SASEGT. The CDR3 is 14 amino acids. V dropped 3 bases and J dropped 1 base, with 9 bases sitting between them.

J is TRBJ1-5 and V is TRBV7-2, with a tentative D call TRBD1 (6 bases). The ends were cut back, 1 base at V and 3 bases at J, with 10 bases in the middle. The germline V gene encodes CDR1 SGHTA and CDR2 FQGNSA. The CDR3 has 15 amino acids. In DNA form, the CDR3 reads TGTGCCAGCAGCTTAGAGGGGGAACACAATCAGCCCCAGCATTTT. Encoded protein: CASSLEGEHNQPQHF.

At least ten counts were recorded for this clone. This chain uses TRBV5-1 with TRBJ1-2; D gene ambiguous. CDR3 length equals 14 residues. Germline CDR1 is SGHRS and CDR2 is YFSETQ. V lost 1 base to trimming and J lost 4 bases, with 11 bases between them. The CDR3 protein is CASSLIGVAYGYTF. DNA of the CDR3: TGCGCCAGCAGCTTGATCGGGGTCGCCTATGGCTACACCTTC.

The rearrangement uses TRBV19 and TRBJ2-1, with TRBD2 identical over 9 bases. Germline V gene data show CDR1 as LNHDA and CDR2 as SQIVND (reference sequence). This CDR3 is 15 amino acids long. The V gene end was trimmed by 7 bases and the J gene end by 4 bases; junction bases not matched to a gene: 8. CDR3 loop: CASIRAGGQYNEQFF. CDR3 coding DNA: TGTGCCAGTATCAGGGCGGGAGGGCAGTACAATGAGCAGTTCTTC.

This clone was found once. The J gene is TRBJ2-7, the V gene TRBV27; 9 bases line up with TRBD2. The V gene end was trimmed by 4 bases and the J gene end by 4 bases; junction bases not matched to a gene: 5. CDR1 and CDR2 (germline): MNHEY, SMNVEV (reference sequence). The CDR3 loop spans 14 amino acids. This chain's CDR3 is CASSSGLAAYEQYF. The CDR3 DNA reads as TGTGCCAGCAGTTCGGGACTAGCAGCTTACGAGCAGTACTTC.

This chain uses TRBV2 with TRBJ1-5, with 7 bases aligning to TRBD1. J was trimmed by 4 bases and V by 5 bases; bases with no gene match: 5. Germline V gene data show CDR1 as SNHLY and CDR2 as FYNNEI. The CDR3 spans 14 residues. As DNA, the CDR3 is TGTGCCAGCAGTTTCGCGGGACAGAATCAGCCCCAGCATTTT. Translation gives CASSFAGQNQPQHF.

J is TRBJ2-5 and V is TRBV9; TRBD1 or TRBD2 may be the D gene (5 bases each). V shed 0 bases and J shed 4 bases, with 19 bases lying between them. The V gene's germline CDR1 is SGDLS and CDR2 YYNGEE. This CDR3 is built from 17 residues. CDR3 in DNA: TGTGCCAGCAGCGTAGACGGGGCCGCAACCCGGGGAGAGACCCAGTACTTC. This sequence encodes CASSVDGAATRGETQYF. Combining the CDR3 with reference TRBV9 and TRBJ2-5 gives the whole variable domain DSGVTQTPKHLITATGQRVTLRCSPRSGDLSVYWYQQSLDQGLQFLIQYYNGEERAKGNILERFSAQQFPDLHSELNLSSLELGDSALYFCASSVDGAATRGETQYFGPGTRLLVL.

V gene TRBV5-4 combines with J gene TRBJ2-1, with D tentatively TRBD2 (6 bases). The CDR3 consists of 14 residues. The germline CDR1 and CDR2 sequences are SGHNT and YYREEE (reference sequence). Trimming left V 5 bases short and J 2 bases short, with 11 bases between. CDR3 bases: TGTGCCAGCAGTGTAGCGGTAGCCTACAATGAGCAGTTCTTC. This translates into CASSVAVAYNEQFF.

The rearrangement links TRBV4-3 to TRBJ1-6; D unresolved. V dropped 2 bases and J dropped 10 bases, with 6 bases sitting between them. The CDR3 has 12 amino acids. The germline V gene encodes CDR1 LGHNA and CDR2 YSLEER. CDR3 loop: CASSQSGSPLHF. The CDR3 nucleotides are TGCGCCAGCAGCCAAAGTGGGTCACCCCTCCACTTT.

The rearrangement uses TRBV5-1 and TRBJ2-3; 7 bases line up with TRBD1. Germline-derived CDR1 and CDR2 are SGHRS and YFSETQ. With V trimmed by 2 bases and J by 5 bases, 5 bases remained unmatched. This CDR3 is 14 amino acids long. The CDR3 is CASSFRQGVDTQYF. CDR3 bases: TGCGCCAGCAGCTTTAGGCAGGGGGTAGATACGCAGTATTTT.

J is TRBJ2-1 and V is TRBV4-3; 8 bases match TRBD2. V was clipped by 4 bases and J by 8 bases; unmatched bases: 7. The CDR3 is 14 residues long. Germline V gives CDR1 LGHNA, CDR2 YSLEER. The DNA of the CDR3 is TGCGCCAGCAGCCGGCGGCGGGGGGCCGATGAGCAGTTCTTC. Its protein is CASSRRRGADEQFF.

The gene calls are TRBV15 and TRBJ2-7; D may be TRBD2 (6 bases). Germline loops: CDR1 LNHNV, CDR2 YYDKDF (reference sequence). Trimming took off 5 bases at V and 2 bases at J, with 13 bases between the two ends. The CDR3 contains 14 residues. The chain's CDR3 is CATSLRAGPYEQYF. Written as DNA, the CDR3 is TGTGCCACCAGCTTACGTGCGGGACCCTACGAGCAGTACTTC.

CDR3 region: CASTPGLAGGLSSYEQYF. CDR3 nucleotides: TGCGCCAGCACCCCGGGACTAGCGGGAGGCTTAAGCTCCTACGAGCAGTACTTC. The rearrangement links TRBV5-1 to TRBJ2-7; 15 bases agree with TRBD2. CDR3 length: 18 residues. Germline lookup yields CDR1 SGHRS and CDR2 YFSETQ. Trimming took 6 bases from V and 0 from J; bases not matched to a gene: 10.

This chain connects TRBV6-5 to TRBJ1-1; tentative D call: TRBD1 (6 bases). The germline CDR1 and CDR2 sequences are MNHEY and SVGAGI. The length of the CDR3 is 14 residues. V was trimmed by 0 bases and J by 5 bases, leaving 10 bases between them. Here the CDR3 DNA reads TGTGCCAGCAGTTACTCGGGGGGCAGGACTGAAGCTTTCTTT. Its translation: CASSYSGGRTEAFF.

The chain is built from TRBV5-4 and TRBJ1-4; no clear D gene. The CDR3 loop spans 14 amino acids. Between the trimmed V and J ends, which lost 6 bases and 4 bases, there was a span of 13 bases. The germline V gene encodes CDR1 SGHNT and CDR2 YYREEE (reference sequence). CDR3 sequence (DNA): TGTGCCAGCACAGTATCGGGCGTTAATGAAAAACTGTTTTTT. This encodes CASTVSGVNEKLFF.

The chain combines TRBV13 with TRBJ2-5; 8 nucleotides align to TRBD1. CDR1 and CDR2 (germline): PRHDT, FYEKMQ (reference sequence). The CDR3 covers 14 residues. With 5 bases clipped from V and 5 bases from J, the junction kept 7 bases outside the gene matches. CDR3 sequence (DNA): TGTGCCAGCAGCCTTGGGACAGGTGCGGAGACCCAGTACTTC. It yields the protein CASSLGTGAETQYF.

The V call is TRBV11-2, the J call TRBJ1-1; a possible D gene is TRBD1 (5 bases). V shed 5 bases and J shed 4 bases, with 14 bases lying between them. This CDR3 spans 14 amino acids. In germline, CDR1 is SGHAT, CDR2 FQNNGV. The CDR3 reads CASSLPGASTEAFF. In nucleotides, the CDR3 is TGTGCCAGCAGCCTACCCGGGGCGAGCACTGAAGCTTTCTTT. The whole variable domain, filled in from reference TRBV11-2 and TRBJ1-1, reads EAGVAQSPRYKIIEKRQSVAFWCNPISGHATLYWYQQILGQGPKLLIQFQNNGVVDDSQLPKDRFSAERLKGVDSTLKIQPAKLEDSAVYLCASSLPGASTEAFFGQGTRLTVV.

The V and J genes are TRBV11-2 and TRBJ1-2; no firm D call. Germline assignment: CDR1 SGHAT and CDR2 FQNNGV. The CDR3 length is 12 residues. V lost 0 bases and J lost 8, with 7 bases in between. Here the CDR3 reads CASSLERHGYTF. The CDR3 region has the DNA TGTGCCAGCAGCTTAGAACGTCACGGCTACACCTTC.

CDR3 loop: CASSQDLRMGRDSYNEQFF. CDR3 sequence (DNA): TGCGCCAGCAGCCAAGATCTTAGGATGGGGCGAGACTCCTACAATGAGCAGTTCTTC. This rearrangement joins TRBV4-3 to TRBJ2-1; possible D gene TRBD1, 5 bases. Germline CDR1 is LGHNA and CDR2 is YSLEER. V lost 0 bases and J lost 0, with 18 bases in between. This CDR3 comprises 19 residues.

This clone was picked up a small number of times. The CDR3 sequence is CASSPGLAGVEQFF. For the CDR3, the DNA is TGCGCCAGCAGCCCGGGACTAGCGGGGGTGGAGCAGTTCTTC. The chain joins TRBV4-1 to TRBJ2-1; 14 nucleotides match TRBD2. The CDR3 length is 14 residues. Germline lookup yields CDR1 MGHRA and CDR2 YSYEKL. Trimming cost V 4 bases and J 10 bases; bases outside gene matches: 3.

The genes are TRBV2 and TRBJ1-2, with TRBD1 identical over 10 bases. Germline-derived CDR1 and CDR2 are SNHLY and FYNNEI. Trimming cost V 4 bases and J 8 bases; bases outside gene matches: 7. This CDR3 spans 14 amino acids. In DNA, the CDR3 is TGTGCCAGCAGTGTGGACAGGGGGACAACCGGCTACACCTTC. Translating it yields CASSVDRGTTGYTF.

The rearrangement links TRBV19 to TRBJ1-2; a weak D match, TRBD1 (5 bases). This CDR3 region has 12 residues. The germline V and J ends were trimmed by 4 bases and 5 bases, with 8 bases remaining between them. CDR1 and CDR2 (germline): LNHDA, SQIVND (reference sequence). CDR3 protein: CASSNQGYGYTF. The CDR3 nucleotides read TGTGCCAGTAGTAACCAGGGATATGGCTACACCTTC.

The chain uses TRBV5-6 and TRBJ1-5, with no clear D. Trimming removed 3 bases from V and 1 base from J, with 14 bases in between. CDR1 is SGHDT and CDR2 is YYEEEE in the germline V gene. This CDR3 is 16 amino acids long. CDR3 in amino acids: CASSSMGGMSNQPQHF. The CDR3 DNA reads TGTGCCAGCAGCTCAATGGGAGGGATGAGCAATCAGCCCCAGCATTTT.